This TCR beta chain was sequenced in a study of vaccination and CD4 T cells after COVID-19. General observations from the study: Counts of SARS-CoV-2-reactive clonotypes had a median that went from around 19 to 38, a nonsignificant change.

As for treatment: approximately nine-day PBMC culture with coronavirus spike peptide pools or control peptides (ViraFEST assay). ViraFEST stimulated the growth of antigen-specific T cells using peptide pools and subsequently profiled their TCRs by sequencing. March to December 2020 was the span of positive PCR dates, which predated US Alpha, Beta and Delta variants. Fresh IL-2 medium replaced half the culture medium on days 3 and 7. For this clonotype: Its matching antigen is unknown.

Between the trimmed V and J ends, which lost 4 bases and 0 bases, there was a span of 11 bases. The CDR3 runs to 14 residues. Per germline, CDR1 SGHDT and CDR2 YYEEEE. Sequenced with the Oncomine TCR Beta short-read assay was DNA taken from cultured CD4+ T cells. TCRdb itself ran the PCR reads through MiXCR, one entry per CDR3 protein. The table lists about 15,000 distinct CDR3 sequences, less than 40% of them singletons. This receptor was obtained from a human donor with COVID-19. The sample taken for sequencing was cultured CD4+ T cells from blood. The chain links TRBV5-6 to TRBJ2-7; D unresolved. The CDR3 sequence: CASSVGLSSYEQYF. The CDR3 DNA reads TGTGCCAGCAGCGTAGGCCTCAGCTCCTACGAGCAGTACTTC.